Listed here are 20 T cell receptor beta chains from one sample, sequenced in a study of blood T cell repertoires in COVID-19. Only in-frame clones appear in the TCRdb table, and some are missing; sequencing was by immunoSEQ multiplex PCR. The sample carries 120,000 or so clones, more than 70% recorded once. Material: peripheral blood. The source is a man in his 70s with acute or convalescent COVID-19.

The rearrangement uses TRBV7-9 and TRBJ2-5, with TRBD2 as a possible D gene (5 bases). This CDR3 is built from 17 residues. In germline, CDR1 is SEHNR, CDR2 FQNEAQ (reference sequence). The V gene lost 5 bases and the J gene lost 4 bases, with 23 bases spanning the gap. The CDR3: CASSTPSLSVVGETQYF. The CDR3 nucleotides read TGTGCCAGCAGCACACCTTCCCTTAGCGTGGTTGGAGAGACCCAGTACTTC. The full variable domain, rest sourced from reference TRBV7-9 and TRBJ2-5, is DTGVSQNPRHKITKRGQNVTFRCDPISEHNRLYWYRQTLGQGPEFLTYFQNEAQLEKSRLLSDRFSAERPKGSFSTLEIQRTEQGDSAMYLCASSTPSLSVVGETQYFGPGTRLLVL.

The chain's CDR3 is CASGTANSPLHF. Here the CDR3 DNA reads TGTGCCAGCGGGACAGCTAATTCACCCCTCCACTTT. This chain joins TRBV2 and TRBJ1-6, with 7 bases lining up with TRBD1. V lost 8 bases to trimming and J lost 6 bases; unmatched junction nucleotides: 1. The CDR3 length is 12 residues. The V gene's germline CDR1 is SNHLY and CDR2 FYNNEI.

V gene TRBV5-1 combines with J gene TRBJ1-6; D might be TRBD1 (5 bases). Germline loops: CDR1 SGHRS, CDR2 YFSETQ. V lost 5 bases to trimming and J lost 8 bases, with 17 bases between them. The CDR3 runs 15 residues. The CDR3 DNA reads TGCGCCAGCAGGGCCCCTGCAGGAGGGGATTCACCCCTCCACTTT. It is translated as CASRAPAGGDSPLHF.

This clone has just a few counts. This chain joins TRBV10-3 and TRBJ1-1; tentatively, D is TRBD1 (5 bases). Trimming removed 4 bases from V and 8 bases from J, with 11 bases in between. The CDR3 length is 12 residues. Per germline, CDR1 ENHRY and CDR2 SYGVKD. The CDR3 loop reads CAISGSGGEAFF. DNA for the CDR3: TGTGCCATCAGTGGATCGGGGGGAGAAGCTTTCTTT.

The chain links TRBV5-1 to TRBJ2-2; D is ambiguous. Germline-derived CDR1 and CDR2 are SGHRS and YFSETQ. The CDR3 has 15 amino acids. V was clipped by 0 bases and J by 5 bases, with 11 bases between them. The CDR3 here is CASSLGLDRTGELFF. Here the CDR3 DNA reads TGCGCCAGCAGCTTGGGCCTCGATCGGACCGGGGAGCTGTTTTTT.

This chain links TRBV7-3 with TRBJ2-1; D remains unclear. The CDR3 has 13 residues. Looked up from germline, CDR1 is SGHTA and CDR2 is FQGTGA. Trimming left V 2 bases short and J 6 bases short, with 8 bases between. CDR3 DNA: TGTGCCAGCAGCTTATACCCGGGCAATGAGCAGTTCTTC. This sequence encodes CASSLYPGNEQFF.

The genes are TRBV14 and TRBJ2-3; TRBD2 agrees at 10 bases. This CDR3 contains 14 residues. CDR1 is SGHDN and CDR2 is FVKESK in the germline V gene. V trimming: 0 bases; J trimming: 10 bases; junction bases outside the gene matches: 4. CDR3 in amino acids: CASSQELSGGAQYF. CDR3 nucleotide sequence: TGTGCCAGCAGCCAAGAGTTGAGCGGGGGGGCGCAGTATTTT. Together with reference TRBV14 and TRBJ2-3, the CDR3 gives the full variable domain: EAGVTQFPSHSVIEKGQTVTLRCDPISGHDNLYWYRRVMGKEIKFLLHFVKESKQDESGMPNNRFLAERTGGTYSTLKVQPAELEDSGVYFCASSQELSGGAQYFGPGTRLTVL.

This clone was counted between two and nine times. This chain uses TRBV7-3 with TRBJ2-1; 14 bases are a match to TRBD2. V was clipped by 2 bases and J by 6 bases; unmatched bases: 0. CDR3 length: 15 residues. Per the germline V gene, CDR1 is SGHTA and CDR2 is FQGTGA. CDR3: CASSLGTSGSNEQFF. DNA for the CDR3: TGTGCCAGCAGCTTAGGGACTAGCGGGAGCAATGAGCAGTTCTTC.

The rearrangement joins TRBV18 to TRBJ2-3; TRBD2 agrees at 9 bases. In germline, CDR1 is KGHSH, CDR2 LQKENI. The junction had 10 bases not matched to a gene; V was cut back by 4 bases and J by 5 bases. The CDR3 extends over 16 amino acids. Here the CDR3 reads CASSRTGGGAEDTQYF. The CDR3 DNA sequence: TGTGCCAGCTCACGGACTGGCGGGGGGGCCGAAGATACGCAGTATTTT. Full variable domain (remainder filled in from reference TRBV18 and TRBJ2-3): NAGVMQNPRHLVRRRGQEARLRCSPMKGHSHVYWYRQLPEEGLKFMVYLQKENIIDESGMPKERFSAEFPKEGPSILRIQQVVRGDSAAYFCASSRTGGGAEDTQYFGPGTRLTVL.

The V and J genes are TRBV2 and TRBJ2-7; 7 nucleotides line up with TRBD2. The germline V gene encodes CDR1 SNHLY and CDR2 FYNNEI. The CDR3 is made up of 14 amino acids. With 2 bases clipped from V and 2 bases from J, the junction kept 3 bases outside the gene matches. CDR3 DNA: TGTGCCAGCAGTGAACTAGCGGCTACCTACGAGCAGTACTTC. Translated, it gives CASSELAATYEQYF. The variable domain in full, with the rest retrieved from reference TRBV2 and TRBJ2-7, is EPEVTQTPSHQVTQMGQEVILRCVPISNHLYFYWYRQILGQKVEFLVSFYNNEISEKSEIFDDQFSVERPDGSNFTLKIRSTKLEDSAMYFCASSELAATYEQYFGPGTRLTVT.

The V call is TRBV27, the J call TRBJ2-5; weak D call: TRBD2 (6 bases). V was cut by 8 bases and J by 5 bases, with 15 bases left in between. Germline CDR1 and CDR2: MNHEY and SMNVEV (reference sequence). The CDR3 is 13 residues long. The CDR3 sequence: CASSLGGYETQYF. As DNA, the CDR3 is TGTGCCAGCTCACTCGGGGGTTACGAGACCCAGTACTTC.

The rearrangement joins TRBV4-2 to TRBJ2-5, with D perhaps matching TRBD2 (6 bases). CDR3 length equals 15 residues. Germline V gene lookup returns CDR1 LGHNA and CDR2 YNFKEQ. Trimming stripped 4 bases from V and 2 bases from J, with 14 bases between. The CDR3 here is CASSPLTGVQETQYF. The CDR3 DNA is TGTGCCAGCAGCCCCTTGACGGGGGTTCAAGAGACCCAGTACTTC.

V is TRBV5-8 and J is TRBJ1-6; 7 nucleotides match TRBD1. Unmatched junction bases numbered 9, after V lost 5 bases and J lost 10 bases. Germline V CDR1 and CDR2: SGHTS, YDEGEE. The CDR3 is 14 residues long. This chain's CDR3 is CASSVTGDRSPLHF. In DNA form, the CDR3 reads TGTGCCAGCAGTGTTACAGGGGATCGGTCACCCCTCCACTTT.

The V and J genes are TRBV2 and TRBJ1-1; D perhaps matches TRBD1 (5 bases). The germline CDR1 and CDR2 sequences are SNHLY and FYNNEI. V lost 11 bases to trimming and J lost 0 bases, with 13 bases between them. The CDR3 length is 13 residues. The chain's CDR3 is CAGGGFMNTEAFF. The CDR3 DNA sequence: TGTGCCGGCGGGGGTTTCATGAACACTGAAGCTTTCTTT.

The rearrangement links TRBV28 to TRBJ1-2; TRBD1 agrees at 7 bases. In germline, CDR1 is MDHEN, CDR2 SYDVKM. V lost 5 bases, J lost 8 bases, and 17 bases stayed unmatched. The CDR3 length is 16 residues. CDR3 sequence: CASSRADRRRPGGYTF. The CDR3 bases are TGTGCCAGCAGTCGGGCGGACAGGCGGCGTCCGGGCGGCTACACCTTC.

This clone was seen only a few times. This rearrangement joins TRBV14 to TRBJ2-3; 10 nucleotides align to TRBD2. CDR3 size: 18 residues. Losses at the gene ends were 2 bases for V and 1 base for J; bases not matched to a gene: 9. The V gene's germline CDR1 is SGHDN and CDR2 FVKESK. In nucleotides, the CDR3 is TGTGCCAGCAGCCAAAATCGTGGGACTAGCGCACGCACAGATACGCAGTATTTT. Protein: CASSQNRGTSARTDTQYF.

This clone was counted once. The chain is built from TRBV14 and TRBJ2-1; TRBD1 is a possible D gene (5 bases). Germline CDR1 SGHDN, CDR2 FVKESK. The germline V and J ends were trimmed by 0 bases and 12 bases, with 24 bases remaining between them. The CDR3 is 17 residues long. The CDR3 DNA reads TGTGCCAGCAGCCAAGATAGTCGGAGAGGACATCAGGATGGGCAGTTCTTC. Its translation is CASSQDSRRGHQDGQFF.

The V gene is TRBV6-5, the J gene TRBJ1-5, with D perhaps matching TRBD1 (5 bases). Germline V gene lookup returns CDR1 MNHEY and CDR2 SVGAGI. This CDR3 is built from 15 residues. The V gene lost 10 bases and the J gene lost 2 bases, with 18 bases spanning the gap. CDR3 in DNA: TGTGCCATCACGGCAGGGTTGTATCGCAATCAGCCCCAGCATTTT. Its protein product is CAITAGLYRNQPQHF.

The chain couples TRBV5-4 to TRBJ2-7; TRBD2 aligns across 8 bases. The CDR3 totals 14 residues. V lost 3 bases, J lost 4 bases, and 6 bases stayed unmatched. Germline CDR1 SGHNT, CDR2 YYREEE (reference sequence). CDR3 coding DNA: TGTGCCAGCAGCTCGGGGGGGCCCTTTTACGAGCAGTACTTC. This codes for CASSSGGPFYEQYF.

In regard to this clone: Within the sample, other DNA sequences also encode this same CDR3. The gene calls are TRBV9 and TRBJ2-3; D is uncertain. Germline-derived CDR1 and CDR2 are SGDLS and YYNGEE. This CDR3 has 14 amino acids. Trimming pared 0 bases from V and 0 bases from J, leaving 5 bases between. CDR3 residues: CASSVVGSTDTQYF. The CDR3 DNA reads as TGTGCCAGCAGCGTAGTGGGCAGCACAGATACGCAGTATTTT.